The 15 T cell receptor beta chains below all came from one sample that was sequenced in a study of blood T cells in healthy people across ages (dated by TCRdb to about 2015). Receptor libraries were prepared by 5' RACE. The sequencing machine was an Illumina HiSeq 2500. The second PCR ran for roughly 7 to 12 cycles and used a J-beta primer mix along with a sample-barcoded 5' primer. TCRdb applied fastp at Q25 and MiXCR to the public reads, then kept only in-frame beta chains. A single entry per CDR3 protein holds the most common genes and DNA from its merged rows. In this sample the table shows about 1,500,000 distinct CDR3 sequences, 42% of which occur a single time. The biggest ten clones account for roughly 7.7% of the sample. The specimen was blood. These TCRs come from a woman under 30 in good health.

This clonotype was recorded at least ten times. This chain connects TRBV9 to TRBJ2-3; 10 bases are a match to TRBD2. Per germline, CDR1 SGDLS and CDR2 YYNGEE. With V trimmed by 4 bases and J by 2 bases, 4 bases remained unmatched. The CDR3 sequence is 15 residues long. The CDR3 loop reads CASSLTSGVTDTQYF. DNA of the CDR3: TGTGCCAGCAGCCTAACTAGCGGGGTCACAGATACGCAGTATTTT.

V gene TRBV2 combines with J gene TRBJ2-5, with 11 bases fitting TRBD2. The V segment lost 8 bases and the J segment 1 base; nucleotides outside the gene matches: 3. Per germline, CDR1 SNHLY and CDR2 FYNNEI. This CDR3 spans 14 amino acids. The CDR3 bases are TGTGCCAGCCAGACTAGCGGGGCCCAAGAGACCCAGTACTTC. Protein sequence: CASQTSGAQETQYF. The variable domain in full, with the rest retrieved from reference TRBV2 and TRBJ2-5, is EPEVTQTPSHQVTQMGQEVILRCVPISNHLYFYWYRQILGQKVEFLVSFYNNEISEKSEIFDDQFSVERPDGSNFTLKIRSTKLEDSAMYFCASQTSGAQETQYFGPGTRLLVL.

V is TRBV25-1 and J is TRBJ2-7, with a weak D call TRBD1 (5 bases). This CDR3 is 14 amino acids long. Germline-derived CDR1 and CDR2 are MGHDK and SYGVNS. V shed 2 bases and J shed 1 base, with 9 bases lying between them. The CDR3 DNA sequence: TGTGCCAGCAGTGAAATTGACAGTTCCTACGAGCAGTACTTC. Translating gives CASSEIDSSYEQYF.

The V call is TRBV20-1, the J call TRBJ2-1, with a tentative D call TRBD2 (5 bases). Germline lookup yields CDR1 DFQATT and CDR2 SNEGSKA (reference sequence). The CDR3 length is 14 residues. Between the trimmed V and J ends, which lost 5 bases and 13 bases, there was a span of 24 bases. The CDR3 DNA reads TGCAGTGCTCCCGACTTGCAGAGGGAAGAGACCCAGTTCTTC. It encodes CSAPDLQREETQFF.

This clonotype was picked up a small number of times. The CDR3 nucleotides read TGTGCCAGCAGTTACGCGGGACCGGGACTAGCGGGATCTTTGGAGCAGTTCTTC. This codes for CASSYAGPGLAGSLEQFF. The genes are TRBV6-5 and TRBJ2-1; TRBD2 aligns across 13 bases. The CDR3 has 18 amino acids. Germline V gene sequence: CDR1 MNHEY, CDR2 SVGAGI. J gave up 10 bases and V 2 bases, and 14 bases lay outside the gene matches.

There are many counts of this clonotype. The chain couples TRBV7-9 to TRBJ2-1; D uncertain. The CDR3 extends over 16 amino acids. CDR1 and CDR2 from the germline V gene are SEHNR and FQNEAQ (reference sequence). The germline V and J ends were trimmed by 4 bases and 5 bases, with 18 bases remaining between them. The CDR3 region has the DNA TGTGCCAGCAGCTCAATTAGGGCGGCCGATAACAATGAGCAGTTCTTC. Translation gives CASSSIRAADNNEQFF.

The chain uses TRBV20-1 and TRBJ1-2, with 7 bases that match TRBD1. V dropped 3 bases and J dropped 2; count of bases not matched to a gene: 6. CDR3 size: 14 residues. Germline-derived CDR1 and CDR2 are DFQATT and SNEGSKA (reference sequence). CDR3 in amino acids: CSARAPTGNYGYTF. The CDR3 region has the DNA TGCAGTGCTAGGGCACCGACAGGGAACTATGGCTACACCTTC.

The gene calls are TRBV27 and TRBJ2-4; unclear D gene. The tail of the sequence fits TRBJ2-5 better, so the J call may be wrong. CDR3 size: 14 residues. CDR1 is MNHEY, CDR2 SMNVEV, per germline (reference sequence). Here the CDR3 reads CASSLFMPPETQYF. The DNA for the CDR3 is TGTGCCAGCAGTTTATTCATGCCCCCGGAGACCCAGTACTTC.

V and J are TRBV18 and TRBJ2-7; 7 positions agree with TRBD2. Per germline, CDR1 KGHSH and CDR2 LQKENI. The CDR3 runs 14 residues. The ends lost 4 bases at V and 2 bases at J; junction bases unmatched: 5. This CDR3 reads CASSQAGSPYEQYF. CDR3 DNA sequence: TGTGCCAGCTCACAAGCGGGGAGTCCCTACGAGCAGTACTTC.

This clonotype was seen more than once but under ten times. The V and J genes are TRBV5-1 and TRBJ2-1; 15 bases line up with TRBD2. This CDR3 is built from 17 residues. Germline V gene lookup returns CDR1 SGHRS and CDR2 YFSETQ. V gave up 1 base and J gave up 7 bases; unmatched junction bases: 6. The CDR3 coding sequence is TGCGCCAGCAGCTTGCCGGGACTAGCGGGAGGCCCTAATGAGCAGTTCTTC. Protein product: CASSLPGLAGGPNEQFF.

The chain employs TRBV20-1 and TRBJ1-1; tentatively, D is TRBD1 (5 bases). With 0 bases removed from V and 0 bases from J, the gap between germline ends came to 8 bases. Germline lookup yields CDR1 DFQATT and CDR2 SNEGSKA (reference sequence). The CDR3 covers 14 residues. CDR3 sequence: CSARDQQVNTEAFF. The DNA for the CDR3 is TGCAGTGCTAGAGATCAACAGGTGAACACTGAAGCTTTCTTT.

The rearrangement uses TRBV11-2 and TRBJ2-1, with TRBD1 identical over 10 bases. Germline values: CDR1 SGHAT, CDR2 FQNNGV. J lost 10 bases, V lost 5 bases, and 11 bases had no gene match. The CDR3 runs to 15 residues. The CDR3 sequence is CASSLDRGAPYEQFF. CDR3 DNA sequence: TGTGCCAGCAGCCTGGACAGGGGGGCGCCCTACGAGCAGTTCTTC. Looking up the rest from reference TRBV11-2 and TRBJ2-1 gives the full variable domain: EAGVAQSPRYKIIEKRQSVAFWCNPISGHATLYWYQQILGQGPKLLIQFQNNGVVDDSQLPKDRFSAERLKGVDSTLKIQPAKLEDSAVYLCASSLDRGAPYEQFFGPGTRLTVL.

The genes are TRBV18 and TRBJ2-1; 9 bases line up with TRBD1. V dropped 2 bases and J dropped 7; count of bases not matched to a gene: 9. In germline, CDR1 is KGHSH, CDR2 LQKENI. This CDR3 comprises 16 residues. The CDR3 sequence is CASSPIQDRGGNEQFF. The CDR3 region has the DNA TGTGCCAGCTCACCAATCCAGGACAGGGGAGGTAATGAGCAGTTCTTC. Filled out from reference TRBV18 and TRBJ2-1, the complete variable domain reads NAGVMQNPRHLVRRRGQEARLRCSPMKGHSHVYWYRQLPEEGLKFMVYLQKENIIDESGMPKERFSAEFPKEGPSILRIQQVVRGDSAAYFCASSPIQDRGGNEQFFGPGTRLTVL.

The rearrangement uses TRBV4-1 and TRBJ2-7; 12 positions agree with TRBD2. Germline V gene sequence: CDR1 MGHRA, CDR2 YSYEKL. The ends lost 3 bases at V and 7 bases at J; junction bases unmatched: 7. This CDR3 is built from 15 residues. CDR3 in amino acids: CASSHPSGGAEEQYF. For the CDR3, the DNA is TGCGCCAGCAGCCACCCTAGCGGGGGGGCGGAGGAGCAGTACTTC.

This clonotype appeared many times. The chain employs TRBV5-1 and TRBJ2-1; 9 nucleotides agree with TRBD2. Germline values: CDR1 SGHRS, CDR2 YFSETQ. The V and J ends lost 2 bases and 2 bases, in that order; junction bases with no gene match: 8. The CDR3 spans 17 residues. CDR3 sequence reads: CASSFPAGTSPYNEQFF. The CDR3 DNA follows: TGCGCCAGCAGCTTCCCTGCCGGGACTAGCCCCTACAATGAGCAGTTCTTC.